Reported below is one T cell receptor beta chain. Its antigen is not yet known. No quality values exist for individual bases; no much larger clone is one base distant. From the cysteine up to the phenylalanine, the CDR3 has a length of 18 residues. Only the CDR3 DNA stays, 54 bases, in frame from base 1. The germline V gene encodes CDR1 KGHSH and CDR2 LQKENI. Trimmed from V: 6 bases; trimmed from J: 0 bases; junction bases lacking a gene match: 12. TCR beta CDR3 regions were sequenced from DNA using the immunoSEQ Assay. Processing in the source paper ran as follows. To compute T cell density, TCR beta template counts were normalized to usable DNA, which was estimated by amplifying housekeeping genes. Richness was estimated with the preseqR package, extrapolating to 400,000 templates for PBMC samples and 120,000 templates for tissue samples. Clonality was calculated as one minus Pielou's evenness. Tissue-enriched TCRs were identified by differential abundance testing using productive amino-acid clonotypes, minimum total count 5 and alpha 0.1. The Jaccard Index and the Morisita Overlap Index were used to measure how much the repertoires overlapped between compartments. GLIPH grouped TCR beta CDR3s together with public tetramer-defined viral CDR3s, and a viral motif had to include at least three viral sequences and also show V-gene enrichment. The source is immuneACCESS, and TCRdb retained only in-frame sequences with V and J called. Part of the clones is not carried over; for the studies checked, unresolved V genes explain less than half of this, and the remainder is unexplained. D and trimming were read from the DNA, whereas the V and J calls and clone size are those reported in that table. The sample table lists roughly 2,200 clones, more than 20% of them with a count of one. Of the sample, less than 8% falls within the top ten clones.

These data are taken from a study of T cells in localized non-small cell lung cancer (dated by TCRdb to the early 2020s). Regarding the complete study: T cell repertoires of fewer than 250 early-stage NSCLC patients were analyzed, with tumors being compared against uninvolved tumor-adjacent lungs. All 250 or so NSCLC patients in the cohort were treatment-naive and had localized lung tumors that were resected. Of the NSCLC patients, fewer than 150 were male and approximately 99 were female, and the mean age was around 66 years.

General findings and caveats noted by the study authors: Higher T cell density in blood was associated with longer overall survival, whereas higher clonality in adjacent lung was associated with shorter survival. A median of approximately 50 of the top 100 tumor clones turned up in the paired uninvolved adjacent lung, and fewer than 35 of those clones also ranked among the top 100 of that same adjacent lung. Because multi-region sequencing of the tumors was not done, intratumor heterogeneity could not be ruled out. Because the study design was exploratory, TCR variables were selected using unadjusted p-values without false-discovery rate correction. Uninvolved tumor-adjacent lung showed the highest T cell clonality, higher than tumor, which suggests more focused antigenic responses in the uninvolved tumor-adjacent lung.

At diagnosis, peripheral blood, uninvolved tumor-adjacent lung and tumor were collected and stored as a combination of fresh-frozen and FFPE material. Sequencing used lung tumor tissue, obtained before any cancer treatment. The sequence is built from TRBV18 and TRBJ2-5; TRBD2 agrees with 11 junctional bases. The TCR sequence derives from a woman between 35 and 70 years old with stage III lung adenocarcinoma. The nucleotides are TGTGCCAGCTCCTTACTAGCGGGGGCTTCCTCGTACCAAGAGACCCAGTACTTC. This encodes CASSLLAGASSYQETQYF. This CDR3, with the reference TRBV18 and TRBJ2-5 proteins standing in past its ends, gives the full variable domain NAGVMQNPRHLVRRRGQEARLRCSPMKGHSHVYWYRQLPEEGLKFMVYLQKENIIDESGMPKERFSAEFPKEGPSILRIQQVVRGDSAAYFCASSLLAGASSYQETQYFGPGTRLLVL.